This entry describes one T cell receptor beta chain. The antigen is undetermined. There are 17 residues in the CDR3. The V end was cut by 0 bases, the J end by 0 bases, with 12 bases between. The germline V gene encodes CDR1 LGHNA and CDR2 YSLEER. The data were obtained in a study of CD8 T cells in ankylosing spondylitis. Construction of TCR beta libraries was performed using quantitative 5'-RACE with molecular barcodes. In TCRdb, the 5' RACE reads were re-called with MiXCR into one record per CDR3 protein. The sample lists about 800,000 distinct CDR3 sequences, roughly 12% occurring once. Regarding the study as a whole: Reactive arthritis synovial fluid and blood previously showed some of these motif variants. It was reported that disease-linked clones were significantly enriched in matched ankylosing spondylitis synovial fluid. What seemed typical of ankylosing spondylitis blood was a TCR beta motif built from eight highly homologous variants. Clones linked to the disease showed a CD8+ phenotype. They occurred at relatively low frequencies in peripheral blood.

The chain combines TRBV4-3 with TRBJ2-4; D gene uncertain. The specimen sequenced was blood, either unsorted or a sorted T cell fraction (not recorded which). The origin of this receptor is a male donor with ankylosing spondylitis. The CDR3: CASSQDAYSLAKNIQYF. The CDR3 nucleotides are TGCGCCAGCAGCCAAGATGCCTATTCCTTAGCCAAAAACATTCAGTACTTC.